This passage covers 25 T cell receptor beta chains from one sample sequenced in a study of blood T cell repertoires in COVID-19. Here immunoSEQ multiplex PCR was the method, and the copy in TCRdb shows in-frame clones only, minus some. The sample consists of about 68,000 clones, about 91% of them appearing once. The source material was peripheral blood. These TCRs come from a man aged 45-65 years with active COVID-19.

This sequence joins TRBV6-5 and TRBJ2-7; D unclear. In germline, CDR1 is MNHEY, CDR2 SVGAGI. Trimming cost V 2 bases and J 2 bases, with 7 bases left between them. The CDR3 extends over 13 amino acids. Written as DNA, the CDR3 is TGTGCCAGCAGTTACGGCAGAACCTACGAGCAGTACTTC. Residues: CASSYGRTYEQYF.

The chain recombines TRBV6-6 with TRBJ2-7, with TRBD1 identical over 7 bases. Germline V gene sequence: CDR1 MNHNY, CDR2 SVGAGI (reference sequence). V lost 6 bases to trimming and J lost 6 bases; unmatched junction nucleotides: 11. This CDR3 region has 14 residues. The DNA of the CDR3 is TGTGCCAGCAGCCCCCGACAGGGAAACACCGAGCAGTACTTC. It yields the protein CASSPRQGNTEQYF.

This clone occurred once. The chain joins TRBV4-1 to TRBJ2-1, with TRBD2 identical over 9 bases. V trimming: 7 bases; J trimming: 2 bases; junction bases outside the gene matches: 3. Germline loops: CDR1 MGHRA, CDR2 YSYEKL. This CDR3 is built from 14 residues. This CDR3 reads CASNAGGPYNEQFF. In DNA, the CDR3 is TGCGCCAGCAACGCGGGGGGGCCCTACAATGAGCAGTTCTTC.

This clone was observed once. The genes are TRBV24-1 and TRBJ2-3; 8 bases are a match to TRBD1. The CDR3 is made up of 17 amino acids. Germline lookup yields CDR1 KGHDR and CDR2 SFDVKD. V shed 2 bases and J 3 bases; nucleotides not matched to a gene: 9. The CDR3 sequence is CATSDSRQGIGTDTQYF. The CDR3 bases are TGTGCCACCAGTGATTCCCGACAGGGGATCGGGACAGATACGCAGTATTTT.

The chain is built from TRBV5-5 and TRBJ1-2, with D maybe TRBD1 (5 bases). Looked up from germline, CDR1 is SGHKS and CDR2 is YYEKEE (reference sequence). V lost 2 bases and J lost 4, with 15 bases in between. There are 15 residues in the CDR3. CDR3 nucleotides: TGTGCCAGCAGCTTAACTTGGGGGGGAAGCTATGGCTACACCTTC. Translation: CASSLTWGGSYGYTF.

As for this clone: A much more abundant neighbour one base away suggests this may be a read error. This chain connects TRBV5-6 to TRBJ2-2; no clear D gene. V was clipped by 2 bases and J by 10 bases, with 9 bases between them. Germline lookup yields CDR1 SGHDT and CDR2 YYEEEE. The CDR3 has 12 amino acids. The CDR3 DNA sequence: TGTGCCAGCAGCTTAGCTTCCGAGGAGCTGTTTTTT. Translating it yields CASSLASEELFF.

The chain recombines TRBV19 with TRBJ1-1; D is unresolved. The V end lost 2 bases, the J end lost 4 bases, and 8 bases lay between the germline ends. This CDR3 has 13 residues. CDR1 and CDR2 (germline): LNHDA, SQIVND (reference sequence). CDR3 region: CASSISVVTEAFF. The CDR3 DNA is TGTGCCAGTAGTATATCTGTAGTCACTGAAGCTTTCTTT.

This chain connects TRBV14 to TRBJ2-1, with a tentative D call TRBD1 (5 bases). The CDR3 spans 15 residues. The germline CDR1 and CDR2 sequences are SGHDN and FVKESK. Trimming pared 2 bases from V and 8 bases from J, leaving 16 bases between. For the CDR3, the DNA is TGTGCCAGCAGCCAATATCGGCAGGGAATGTATGAGCAGTTCTTC. It specifies CASSQYRQGMYEQFF. The entire variable domain, with the rest obtained from reference TRBV14 and TRBJ2-1, is as follows: EAGVTQFPSHSVIEKGQTVTLRCDPISGHDNLYWYRRVMGKEIKFLLHFVKESKQDESGMPNNRFLAERTGGTYSTLKVQPAELEDSGVYFCASSQYRQGMYEQFFGPGTRLTVL.

This clone has a single count. This chain joins TRBV19 and TRBJ1-1; tentative D call: TRBD1 (5 bases). This CDR3 has 14 amino acids. Germline loops: CDR1 LNHDA, CDR2 SQIVND (reference sequence). Trimming removed 7 bases at V and 1 base at J, with 13 bases between. CDR3 protein: CASTRSGKNTEAFF. The CDR3 bases are TGTGCCAGTACCCGCTCAGGGAAGAACACTGAAGCTTTCTTT.

A note on this clone: The junction and the germline gene differ at one end; a read error may be behind it. The rearrangement joins TRBV3-1 (or the pseudogene TRBV3-2) to TRBJ2-5; the D gene is possibly TRBD2 (6 bases). The CDR3 has 13 amino acids. Germline V gives CDR1 LGHDT, CDR2 YNNKEL (reference sequence). The CDR3 DNA sequence: TGTGCCAGCAGCCCGGGACTCCAAGGGACCCAGTACTTC. Translation: CASSPGLQGTQYF.

CDR3 in amino acids: CASSAFWGRGNNEQFF. The DNA for the CDR3 is TGTGCCAGCAGTGCCTTCTGGGGGCGAGGAAACAATGAGCAGTTCTTC. V is TRBV6-2 or TRBV6-3 and J is TRBJ2-1; the D gene is possibly TRBD1 (6 bases). This CDR3 comprises 16 residues. Germline V gene lookup returns CDR1 MNHEY and CDR2 SVGEGT. V lost 5 bases, J lost 5 bases, and 19 bases lay in between.

The V call is TRBV15, the J call TRBJ2-5, with D possibly being TRBD2 (7 bases). The CDR3 contains 15 residues. Trimming cost V 1 base and J 5 bases, with 14 bases left between them. Germline values: CDR1 LNHNV, CDR2 YYDKDF (reference sequence). The chain's CDR3 is CATSRGAGRGETQYF. CDR3 nucleotides: TGTGCCACCAGCAGAGGGGCGGGGAGGGGGGAGACCCAGTACTTC. Variable domain in full (rest from reference TRBV15 and TRBJ2-5): DAMVIQNPRYQVTQFGKPVTLSCSQTLNHNVMYWYQQKSSQAPKLLFHYYDKDFNNEADTPDNFQSRRPNTSFCFLDIRSPGLGDTAMYLCATSRGAGRGETQYFGPGTRLLVL.

This clone was seen a single time. The chain uses TRBV6-5 and TRBJ1-5, with TRBD1 as a possible D gene (5 bases). The CDR3 runs 16 residues. Germline V gives CDR1 MNHEY, CDR2 SVGAGI. Between the trimmed V and J ends, which lost 2 bases and 6 bases, there was a span of 17 bases. The DNA for the CDR3 is TGTGCCAGCAGTTACGTCGGTTGGGGCTTAGGTCAGCCCCAGCATTTT. It specifies CASSYVGWGLGQPQHF.

The chain recombines TRBV10-1 with TRBJ2-2, with 11 bases identical to TRBD1. Per the germline V gene, CDR1 is WNHNN and CDR2 is SYGVQD (reference sequence). The ends lost 3 bases at V and 3 bases at J; junction bases unmatched: 6. The CDR3 loop spans 17 amino acids. This chain's CDR3 is CASSDPGQGAYTGELFF. CDR3 coding DNA: TGCGCCAGCAGTGATCCCGGACAGGGGGCGTACACCGGGGAGCTGTTTTTT.

The V gene is TRBV19, the J gene TRBJ1-2; the match to TRBD1 covers 9 bases. The junction had 6 bases not matched to a gene; V was cut back by 4 bases and J by 3 bases. CDR1 is LNHDA and CDR2 is SQIVND in the germline V gene (reference sequence). This CDR3 is built from 15 residues. The CDR3 coding sequence is TGTGCCAGTAGTAGCGCGGGGACAGGGCACTATGGCTACACCTTC. It is translated as CASSSAGTGHYGYTF.

The chain employs TRBV3-1 (or the pseudogene TRBV3-2) and TRBJ1-2, with 9 nucleotides matching TRBD1. With 3 bases clipped from V and 8 bases from J, the junction kept 7 bases outside the gene matches. Germline V gives CDR1 LGHDT, CDR2 YNNKEL (reference sequence). This CDR3 spans 14 amino acids. DNA of the CDR3: TGTGCCAGCAGCCAGGGGACAGGGCTTCGGGGCTACACCTTC. This translates into CASSQGTGLRGYTF.

This chain connects TRBV18 to TRBJ2-1; 8 bases match TRBD1. Trimming took 0 bases from V and 6 from J; bases not matched to a gene: 4. There are 15 residues in the CDR3. Germline lookup yields CDR1 KGHSH and CDR2 LQKENI. CDR3 region: CASSPPPGQGNEQFF. CDR3 nucleotide sequence: TGTGCCAGCTCACCACCCCCAGGACAGGGCAATGAGCAGTTCTTC.

The rearrangement links TRBV5-1 to TRBJ2-3; 7 bases align to TRBD2. The CDR3 consists of 15 residues. Germline V lookup: CDR1 SGHRS, CDR2 YFSETQ. The V and J ends lost 3 bases and 2 bases, in that order; junction bases with no gene match: 6. The CDR3 nucleotides read TGCGCCAGCAGCTCCCGGGGAGGGATCACAGATACGCAGTATTTT. Residues: CASSSRGGITDTQYF.

This chain connects TRBV6-5 to TRBJ2-4; D is possibly TRBD1 (6 bases). The CDR3 has 14 residues. The germline CDR1 and CDR2 sequences are MNHEY and SVGAGI. V dropped 4 bases and J dropped 1 base, with 8 bases sitting between them. The CDR3 nucleotides are TGTGCCAGCAGTTCCCAGGGGGCCAAAAACATTCAGTACTTC. Its translation: CASSSQGAKNIQYF.

The chain links TRBV18 to TRBJ1-6; weak D call: TRBD1 (6 bases). Trimming removed 0 bases from V and 7 bases from J, with 10 bases in between. The CDR3 has 15 residues. Germline V gene data show CDR1 as KGHSH and CDR2 as LQKENI. The CDR3 coding sequence is TGTGCCAGCTCACCACCGGGAGGGACAAATTCACCCCTCCACTTT. Encoded protein: CASSPPGGTNSPLHF.

V and J are TRBV5-1 and TRBJ2-5, with 7 bases that match TRBD1. The CDR3 spans 16 residues. CDR1 is SGHRS and CDR2 is YFSETQ in the germline V gene. The V gene end was trimmed by 0 bases and the J gene end by 5 bases; junction bases not matched to a gene: 10. This chain's CDR3 is CASSLAPGQDGETQYF. The CDR3 DNA reads as TGCGCCAGCAGCTTGGCCCCTGGACAGGATGGGGAGACCCAGTACTTC.

The chain links TRBV7-7 to TRBJ2-5; D is perhaps TRBD1 (5 bases). This CDR3 is 13 amino acids long. Per germline, CDR1 SSHAT and CDR2 FNYEAQ (reference sequence). Trimming pared 4 bases from V and 3 bases from J, leaving 9 bases between. The CDR3 here is CASSSDREETQYF. Here the CDR3 DNA reads TGTGCCAGCAGCTCCGACAGAGAAGAGACCCAGTACTTC. Complete variable domain (other parts from reference TRBV7-7 and TRBJ2-5): GAGVSQSPRYKVTKRGQDVTLRCDPISSHATLYWYQQALGQGPEFLTYFNYEAQPDKSGLPSDRFSAERPEGSISTLTIQRTEQRDSAMYRCASSSDREETQYFGPGTRLLVL.

The chain couples TRBV12-3 or TRBV12-4 to TRBJ1-1; 7 nucleotides line up with TRBD1. The CDR3 loop spans 13 amino acids. J gave up 2 bases and V 7 bases, and 4 bases lay outside the gene matches. The CDR3 DNA sequence: TGTGCCAGCACCCCAGGGGGAAACACTGAAGCTTTCTTT. Protein sequence: CASTPGGNTEAFF.

The chain recombines TRBV4-1 with TRBJ2-5; 7 nucleotides align to TRBD2. J was trimmed by 9 bases and V by 4 bases; bases with no gene match: 8. Germline V gene sequence: CDR1 MGHRA, CDR2 YSYEKL. The CDR3 extends over 13 amino acids. The CDR3 here is CASSRTRGEAQYF. The CDR3, as DNA: TGCGCCAGCAGCCGGACTCGGGGGGAAGCCCAGTACTTC.

CDR3 protein: CASSQTGSGYNEQFF. As DNA, the CDR3 is TGTGCCAGCAGCCAAACAGGGTCGGGGTACAATGAGCAGTTCTTC. The V and J genes are TRBV9 and TRBJ2-1; D possibly corresponds to TRBD1 (6 bases). The length of the CDR3 is 15 residues. Per the germline V gene, CDR1 is SGDLS and CDR2 is YYNGEE. The V end was cut by 4 bases, the J end by 4 bases, with 15 bases between.